A selection of T cell receptor beta chains follows, all from one sample in a study of blood T cell repertoires in COVID-19. Data came from immunoSEQ multiplex PCR; TCRdb stores just in-frame clones and leaves some out. The data show roughly 250,000 clones, about 87% seen once. The sample comprised PBMCs or T cells enriched from blood (not recorded which). All receptors come from a man over 45 who had been exposed to COVID-19. Each CDR3 is given with its conserved first and last residue. The order of the fields is V gene, clone size, D gene, J gene, CDR3 protein, CDR3 DNA. The D gene is left open where the match is weak. For some rows the clone size is stated as once, few or many, or as a class when expanded; others skip it.

TRBV19	.	.	TRBJ2-1	CASGPSRTLRNEQFF	TGTGCCAGTGGCCCCTCTAGGACTCTGAGAAATGAGCAGTTCTTC
TRBV4-1	.	TRBD2	TRBJ2-3	CASSQSMVTLLAGVARTDTQYF	TGCGCCAGCAGCCAATCGATGGTGACCCTACTAGCGGGAGTGGCACGCACAGATACGCAGTATTTT
TRBV18	.	TRBD1	TRBJ2-2	CASSPFRTGAYTRELFF	TGTGCCAGCTCACCTTTCAGGACAGGGGCCTACACCAGGGAGCTGTTTTTT
TRBV3-1/TRBV3-2	.	.	TRBJ1-5	CASSQDREMPQHF	TGTGCCAGCAGCCAAGACAGGGAAATGCCCCAGCATTTT
TRBV10-3	once	.	TRBJ2-3	CAIRENPGTPFTDTQYF	TGTGCCATCAGGGAAAACCCCGGGACTCCTTTCACAGATACGCAGTATTTT
TRBV23-1	.	.	TRBJ1-3	CASSQNCACRGTIGNTIYF	TGCGCCAGCAGTCAAAATTGTGCGTGCCGCGGGACTATAGGAAACACCATATATTTT
TRBV7-8	.	.	TRBJ1-4	CASSPGATNEKLFF	TGTGCCAGCAGTCCAGGGGCCACTAATGAAAAACTGTTTTTT
TRBV10-3	.	.	TRBJ2-1	CAISTGYSYNEQFF	TGTGCCATCAGTACAGGGTACTCCTACAATGAGCAGTTCTTC
TRBV2	.	.	TRBJ2-5	CASSLVGGQETQYF	TGTGCCAGCAGCCTGGTGGGGGGTCAAGAGACCCAGTACTTC
TRBV7-2	.	TRBD1	TRBJ2-7	CASSPGQGRTSSYEQYF	TGTGCCAGCAGCCCGGGACAGGGGAGGACTAGCTCCTACGAGCAGTACTTC
TRBV19	.	.	TRBJ2-7	CASSIIQPHSSYEQYF	TGTGCCAGTAGTATAATCCAACCCCATAGCTCCTACGAGCAGTACTTC
TRBV2	.	.	TRBJ2-5	CASSRSGETQYF	TGTGCCAGCAGTCGGTCAGGCGAGACCCAGTACTTC
TRBV9	.	.	TRBJ1-6	CASSVSGSQAPNSPLHF	TGTGCCAGCAGCGTTTCCGGCAGTCAGGCCCCAAATTCACCCCTCCACTTT
TRBV15	.	TRBD1	TRBJ1-5	CATSRVTGGYGQPQHF	TGTGCCACCAGCAGAGTAACAGGGGGGTATGGTCAGCCCCAGCATTTT
TRBV5-1	.	TRBD2	TRBJ2-1	CASSLGAGGTYNEQFF	TGCGCCAGCAGCTTGGGTGCGGGAGGGACCTACAATGAGCAGTTCTTC
TRBV9	.	.	TRBJ1-2	CASSAITGAVHYGYTF	TGTGCCAGCAGCGCCATCACAGGCGCGGTTCACTATGGCTACACCTTC
TRBV5-1	.	TRBD1	TRBJ2-5	CASSLVWTGGFSPETQYF	TGCGCCAGCAGCTTGGTATGGACAGGGGGTTTCAGCCCGGAGACCCAGTACTTC
TRBV18	.	TRBD1	TRBJ1-2	CASSLRDRGKPWGYTF	TGTGCCAGCTCACTCCGGGACAGGGGGAAACCCTGGGGCTACACCTTC
TRBV18	.	.	TRBJ2-6	CASSPPGLNVLTF	TGTGCCAGCTCACCTCCAGGACTCAACGTCCTGACTTTC
TRBV27	.	.	TRBJ1-5	CASSPAKGQPQHF	TGTGCCAGCAGCCCCGCTAAGGGGCAGCCCCAGCATTTT
TRBV5-1	.	.	TRBJ1-6	CASKGFSYNSPLHF	TGCGCCAGCAAGGGGTTCTCCTATAATTCACCCCTCCACTTT
TRBV12-3/TRBV12-4	.	.	TRBJ2-3	CASSFSSADTQYF	TGTGCCAGCAGTTTTAGCAGCGCAGATACGCAGTATTTT
TRBV10-3	.	TRBD1	TRBJ1-2	CAISRTGGNYGYTF	TGTGCCATCAGTCGGACAGGGGGAAACTATGGCTACACCTTC
TRBV19	.	TRBD2	TRBJ2-1	CASSILVGEGRGNEQFF	TGTGCCAGTAGTATTTTAGTTGGGGAGGGACGGGGCAATGAGCAGTTCTTC
TRBV11-1	.	.	TRBJ1-6	CASSLGADSPLHF	TGTGCCAGCAGCTTAGGAGCGGATTCACCCCTCCACTTT
TRBV3-1/TRBV3-2	.	TRBD1	TRBJ2-1	CASGRDRTDNEQFF	TGTGCCAGCGGCCGGGACAGGACAGACAATGAGCAGTTCTTC
TRBV3-1/TRBV3-2	.	.	TRBJ2-1	CASSQGAGRYNEQFF	TGTGCCAGCAGCCAAGGGGCAGGGAGGTACAATGAGCAGTTCTTC
TRBV19	once	TRBD1	TRBJ2-2	CASRQGASTGELFF	TGTGCCAGTCGACAGGGGGCCAGCACCGGGGAGCTGTTTTTT
TRBV6-5	.	.	TRBJ1-5	CASSYSRFQPQHF	TGTGCCAGCAGTTACTCGAGGTTCCAGCCCCAGCATTTT
TRBV7-2	.	TRBD2	TRBJ2-2	CASSLVVSLAANTGELFF	TGTGCCAGCAGCTTAGTCGTTTCGCTAGCGGCGAACACCGGGGAGCTGTTTTTT
TRBV11-2	few	.	TRBJ1-1	CASSLDWNTEAFF	TGTGCCAGCAGCTTAGACTGGAACACTGAAGCTTTCTTT
TRBV2	.	TRBD2	TRBJ2-1	CASSELGLAVEGEQFF	TGTGCCAGCAGTGAACTGGGACTAGCTGTCGAGGGCGAGCAGTTCTTC
TRBV7-2	.	TRBD2	TRBJ2-1	CASSRSGGAYNEQFF	TGTGCCAGCAGCCGCAGCGGGGGGGCCTACAATGAGCAGTTCTTC
TRBV6-1	once	TRBD2	TRBJ2-3	CASSDLAGGRTDTQYF	TGTGCCAGCAGTGACCTAGCGGGAGGCCGGACGGATACGCAGTATTTT
TRBV27	once	TRBD2	TRBJ2-1	CASSRGGRADNEQFF	TGTGCCAGCAGCCGCGGCGGGAGGGCGGACAATGAGCAGTTCTTC